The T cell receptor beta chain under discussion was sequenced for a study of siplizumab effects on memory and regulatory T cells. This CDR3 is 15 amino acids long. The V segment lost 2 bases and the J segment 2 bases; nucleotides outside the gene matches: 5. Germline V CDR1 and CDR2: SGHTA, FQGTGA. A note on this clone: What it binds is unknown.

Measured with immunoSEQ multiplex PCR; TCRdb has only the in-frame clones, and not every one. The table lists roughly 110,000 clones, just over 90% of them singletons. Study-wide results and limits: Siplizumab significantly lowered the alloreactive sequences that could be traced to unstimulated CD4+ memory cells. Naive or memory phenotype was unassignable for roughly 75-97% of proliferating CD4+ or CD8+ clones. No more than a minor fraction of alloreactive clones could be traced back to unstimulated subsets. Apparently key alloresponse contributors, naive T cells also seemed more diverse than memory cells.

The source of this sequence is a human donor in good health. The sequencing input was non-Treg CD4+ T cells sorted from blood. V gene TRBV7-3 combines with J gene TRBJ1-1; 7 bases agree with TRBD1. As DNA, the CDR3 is TGTGCCAGCAGCTTAGGGGGGACAGCTAACACTGAAGCTTTCTTT. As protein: CASSLGGTANTEAFF.